This TCR beta chain is drawn from a study of blood T cell repertoires in COVID-19. Whole-study context: Both acute and convalescent COVID-19 samples were obtained from the United States, Italy and Spain. The cDNA or gDNA used as material had been derived from T cells, B-cell-depleted T cells, or PBMCs.

The CDR3 is 16 amino acids. With 8 bases clipped from V and 6 bases from J, the junction kept 14 bases outside the gene matches. CDR1 is LNHDA and CDR2 is SQIVND in the germline V gene (reference sequence). Original analysis: Estimation of nucleated cell counts relied on the amplification of reference gene primers. Data came from immunoSEQ multiplex PCR; TCRdb stores just in-frame clones and leaves some out. V, J and clone size are taken as reported in that table, and D and trimming were inferred from the DNA itself. Among about 200,000 clones listed, around four fifths were seen once. The rearrangement joins TRBV19 to TRBJ2-2; 8 bases fit TRBD2. Material for sequencing was peripheral blood. This clonotype originated in a woman between 65 and 79 years old with active or convalescent COVID-19. The CDR3 DNA is TGTGCCAGTTGTAAAAAACCGGGACTAGTGTCCGGGGAGCTGTTTTTT. This gives the protein CASCKKPGLVSGELFF.